The TCR beta chain under discussion was sequenced for a study of T cells after yellow fever vaccination. Trimming shortened V by 3 bases and J by 5 bases, and 20 bases separated the two germline ends. Germline CDR1 and CDR2: KGHSH and LQKENI. CDR3 length equals 16 residues. TCRdb re-analysed the 5' RACE reads in MiXCR, keeping a single row per CDR3 protein. The table records about 240,000 distinct CDR3 sequences, roughly 7.2% of them present only once. The TCR originated in a man aged 25-45 years who received the YFV17D yellow fever vaccine. The sample was CD4+ T cells sorted from PBMCs, taken 15 days after the yellow fever booster vaccination. The chain recombines TRBV18 with TRBJ2-7; no definite D call. In DNA form, the CDR3 reads TGTGCCAGCTCACCTATGTCGGCAGGATCGTCCCACGAGCAGTACTTC. Protein product: CASSPMSAGSSHEQYF.